A single sample gave rise to the 7 T cell receptor beta chains below, sequenced in a study of shared clonotypes between healthy human individuals. Assay used: immunoSEQ multiplex PCR; TCRdb lists only in-frame clones, some missing. The sample yields roughly 2.2 million clones, roughly 90% seen once. The sequenced material came from naive CD4+ T cells from PBMCs. Described subset: CD45RA+ positively selected. Receptors were obtained from a man between 18 and 35 years old in good health. Some clones in this sample may be carry-over from other donors' samples.

J is TRBJ2-5 and V is TRBV28, with TRBD2 as a possible D gene (5 bases). CDR3 length: 14 residues. V dropped 3 bases and J dropped 3 bases, with 11 bases sitting between them. Germline CDR1 and CDR2: MDHEN and SYDVKM. This CDR3 reads CASSFGSGKETQYF. In nucleotides, the CDR3 is TGTGCCAGCAGTTTTGGATCGGGAAAAGAGACCCAGTACTTC.

V gene TRBV4-1 combines with J gene TRBJ1-2; D is uncertain. The ends were cut back, 0 bases at V and 8 bases at J, with 7 bases in the middle. Germline assignment: CDR1 MGHRA and CDR2 YSYEKL. The CDR3 length is 12 residues. CDR3 sequence reads: CASSQDVGGYTF. CDR3 DNA sequence: TGCGCCAGCAGCCAAGATGTGGGAGGCTACACCTTC.

A remark on this clone: Other nucleotide sequences from this sample produce the same CDR3. V usage is TRBV18 and J usage is TRBJ1-5, with 7 bases fitting TRBD1. The CDR3 is 13 amino acids. Germline V gives CDR1 KGHSH, CDR2 LQKENI. V shed 6 bases and J 7 bases; nucleotides not matched to a gene: 6. CDR3: CASSPGGGQPQHF. CDR3 sequence (DNA): TGTGCCAGCTCCCCAGGGGGGGGACAGCCCCAGCATTTT.

The chain links TRBV19 to TRBJ2-2; 9 nucleotides line up with TRBD1. In germline, CDR1 is LNHDA, CDR2 SQIVND (reference sequence). Germline trimming cut 8 bases from V and 4 bases from J; bases unmatched to any gene: 5. The CDR3 consists of 14 residues. CDR3 bases: TGTGCCAGTTACAGGGGGCGCGGCACCGGGGAGCTGTTTTTT. Its translation: CASYRGRGTGELFF. Based on the CDR3 plus reference TRBV19 and TRBJ2-2, the full variable domain is DGGITQSPKYLFRKEGQNVTLSCEQNLNHDAMYWYRQDPGQGLRLIYYSQIVNDFQKGDIAEGYSVSREKKESFPLTVTSAQKNPTAFYLCASYRGRGTGELFFGEGSRLTVL.

The V call is TRBV5-1, the J call TRBJ2-5; 10 nucleotides line up with TRBD1. The CDR3 is 17 amino acids. With V trimmed by 1 base and J by 4 bases, 10 bases remained unmatched. CDR1 SGHRS and CDR2 YFSETQ come from the germline V gene. In DNA, the CDR3 is TGCGCCAGCAGCTTGCGCCCACGACAGGGGGCCGGAGAGACCCAGTACTTC. Translating it yields CASSLRPRQGAGETQYF.

The chain links TRBV16 to TRBJ2-1; no reliable D call. Germline lookup yields CDR1 KGHSY and CDR2 FQNENV. Trimming removed 5 bases from V and 7 bases from J, with 12 bases in between. This CDR3 comprises 13 residues. In nucleotides, the CDR3 is TGTGCCAGCAGCGCCCAAGCCTGGAATGAGCAGTTCTTC. It codes for CASSAQAWNEQFF.

J is TRBJ2-1 and V is TRBV5-5; 7 bases agree with TRBD2. Germline lookup yields CDR1 SGHKS and CDR2 YYEKEE (reference sequence). This CDR3 is 15 amino acids long. With V trimmed by 4 bases and J by 3 bases, 7 bases remained unmatched. The CDR3 loop is CASSRSSGYYNEQFF. As DNA, the CDR3 is TGTGCCAGCAGCAGATCTAGCGGCTACTACAATGAGCAGTTCTTC.